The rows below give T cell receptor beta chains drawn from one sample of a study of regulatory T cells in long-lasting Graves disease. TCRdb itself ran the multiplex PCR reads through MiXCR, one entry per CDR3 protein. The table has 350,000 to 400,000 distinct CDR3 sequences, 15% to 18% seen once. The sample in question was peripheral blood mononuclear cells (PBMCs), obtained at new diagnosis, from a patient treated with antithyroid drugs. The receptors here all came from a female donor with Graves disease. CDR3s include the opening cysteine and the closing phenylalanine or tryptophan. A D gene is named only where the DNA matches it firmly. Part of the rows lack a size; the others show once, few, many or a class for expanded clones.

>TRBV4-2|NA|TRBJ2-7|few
CASSQDSRYEQYF
TGTGCCAGCAGCCAAGATTCCAGATACGAGCAGTACTTC
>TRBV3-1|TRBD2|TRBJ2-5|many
CASSQDSPASGSEETQYF
TGTGCCAGCAGCCAGGATTCGCCGGCTAGCGGGAGCGAAGAGACCCAGTACTTC
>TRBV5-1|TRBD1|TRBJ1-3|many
CASSLGGGASGNTIYF
TGCGCCAGCAGCTTGGGAGGGGGCGCGTCTGGAAACACCATATATTTT
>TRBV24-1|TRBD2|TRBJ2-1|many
CATSDSRLAGVNEQFF
TGTGCCACCAGTGATTCCAGATTAGCGGGGGTTAATGAGCAGTTCTTC
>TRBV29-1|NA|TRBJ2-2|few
CSGRYNTGELFF
TGCAGCGGAAGGTACAACACCGGGGAGCTGTTTTTT
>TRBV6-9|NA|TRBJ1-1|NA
CASSYRAEMNTEAFF
TGTGCCAGCAGTTACCGGGCAGAGATGAACACTGAAGCTTTCTTT
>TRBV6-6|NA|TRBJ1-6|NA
CASSYSSKALHF
TGTGCCAGCAGTTACTCGTCGAAGGCCCTCCACTTT
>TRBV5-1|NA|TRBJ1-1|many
CASSLVGVLNTEAFF
TGTGCCAGCAGCTTAGTGGGGGTGCTGAACACTGAAGCTTTCTTT
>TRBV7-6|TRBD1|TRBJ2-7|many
CASSSGTGAYEQYF
TGTGCCAGCAGCTCCGGGACAGGGGCGTACGAGCAGTACTTC
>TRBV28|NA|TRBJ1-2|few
CASAYGGTAAYGYTF
TGTGCCAGCGCCTACGGCGGGACGGCTGCTTATGGCTACACCTTC
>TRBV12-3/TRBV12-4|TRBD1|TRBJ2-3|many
CASSLGQGGSGTDTQYF
TGTGCCAGCAGTCTGGGACAGGGGGGTTCGGGCACAGATACGCAGTATTTT
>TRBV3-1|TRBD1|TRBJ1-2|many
CASSEPRTGGGYTF
TGTGCCAGCAGCGAACCACGGACAGGAGGCGGCTACACCTTC
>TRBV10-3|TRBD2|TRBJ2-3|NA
CAISSRLAGGPDTQYF
TGTGCCATCAGTTCCCGACTAGCGGGAGGGCCAGATACGCAGTATTTT
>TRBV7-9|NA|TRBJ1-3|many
CASSGRVSVGNTIYF
TGTGCCAGCAGCGGCAGGGTTTCGGTTGGAAACACCATATATTTT
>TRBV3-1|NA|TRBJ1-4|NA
CASSQPGVEKLFF
TGTGCCAGCAGCCAACCCGGGGTGGAAAAACTGTTTTTT
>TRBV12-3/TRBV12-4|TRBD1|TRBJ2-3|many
CASSLAQGAADTQYF
TGTGCCAGCAGTTTAGCGCAGGGGGCGGCAGATACGCAGTATTTT
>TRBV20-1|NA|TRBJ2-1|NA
CSARDGVGAGRYNEQFF
TGCAGTGCTAGAGATGGGGTCGGGGCAGGAAGGTACAATGAGCAGTTCTTC
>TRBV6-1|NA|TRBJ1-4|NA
CASSPRGTNEKLFF
TGTGCCAGCAGTCCCAGGGGAACTAATGAAAAACTGTTTTTT
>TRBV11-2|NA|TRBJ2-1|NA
CASSSSPRGGTYNEQFF
TGTGCCAGCAGCTCCTCCCCGCGGGGTGGGACCTACAATGAGCAGTTCTTC
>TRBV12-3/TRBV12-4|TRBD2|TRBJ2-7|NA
CASSKQNPTSPAPYEQYF
TGTGCCAGCAGCAAACAGAACCCGACTAGCCCCGCGCCCTACGAGCAGTACTTC
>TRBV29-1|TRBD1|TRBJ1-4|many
CSGFEGAREKLFF
TGCAGCGGGTTCGAGGGGGCAAGGGAAAAACTGTTTTTT
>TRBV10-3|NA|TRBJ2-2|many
CAISESAPGTGELFF
TGTGCCATCAGTGAGTCGGCGCCCGGGACCGGGGAGCTGTTTTTT
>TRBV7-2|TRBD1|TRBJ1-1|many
CASSLANLSGQRF
TGTGCCAGCAGCTTAGCGAACCTTTCGGGACAGCGATTT
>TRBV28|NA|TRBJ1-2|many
CASIVLQGSGYGYTF
TGTGCCAGCATCGTCCTGCAGGGATCGGGCTATGGCTACACCTTC
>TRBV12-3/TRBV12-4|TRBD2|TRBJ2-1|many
CASSSLGTSGRGSYNEQFF
TGTGCCAGCAGTTCCCTCGGGACTAGCGGGAGAGGATCCTACAATGAGCAGTTCTTC
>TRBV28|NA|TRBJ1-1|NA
CAARPQGAFF
TGTGCAGCGAGGCCTCAGGGGGCTTTCTTT
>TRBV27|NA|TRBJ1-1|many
CASSLSSGPGRTEAFF
TGTGCCAGCAGTTTATCCTCGGGACCTGGCCGGACTGAAGCTTTCTTT
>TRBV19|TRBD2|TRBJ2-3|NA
CASSIGLAGLTDTQYF
TGTGCCAGTAGTATAGGACTAGCGGGACTAACAGATACGCAGTATTTT
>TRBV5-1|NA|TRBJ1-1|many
CASSLQDLGLGGEAFF
TGCGCCAGCAGCCTCCAGGATTTGGGTCTCGGTGGGGAAGCTTTCTTT
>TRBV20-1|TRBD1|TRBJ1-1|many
CGGQGSKSEAFF
TGCGGGGGACAGGGTTCAAAGTCAGAAGCTTTCTTT
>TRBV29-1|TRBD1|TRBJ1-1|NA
CSVITGEGTEAFF
TGCAGCGTTATAACAGGGGAAGGTACTGAAGCTTTCTTT
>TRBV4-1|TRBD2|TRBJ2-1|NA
CASSRLLAVEQFF
TGCGCCAGCAGCCGCCTCCTAGCGGTTGAGCAGTTCTTC
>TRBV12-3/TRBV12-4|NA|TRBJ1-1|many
CASNRLREAEAFF
TGTGCCAGCAACCGCCTAAGGGAGGCTGAAGCTTTCTTT
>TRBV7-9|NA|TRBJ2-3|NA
CASSPSSSTDTQYF
TGTGCCAGCAGCCCATCCTCTAGCACAGATACGCAGTATTTT
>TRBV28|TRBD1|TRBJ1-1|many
CASMNRGLYSLNTEAFF
TGTGCCAGCATGAACAGGGGGCTCTACTCTTTGAACACTGAAGCTTTCTTT
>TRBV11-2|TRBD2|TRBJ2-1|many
CASSLGGGFGAYNEQFF
TGTGCCAGCAGCTTAGGGGGGGGGTTTGGTGCCTACAATGAGCAGTTCTTC
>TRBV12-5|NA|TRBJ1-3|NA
CASGMGTGSGNTIYF
TGTGCTAGTGGTATGGGGACGGGCTCTGGAAACACCATATATTTT
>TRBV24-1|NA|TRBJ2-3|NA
CATSDFKRSGTDTQYF
TGTGCCACCAGTGATTTCAAGCGGTCCGGCACAGATACGCAGTATTTT
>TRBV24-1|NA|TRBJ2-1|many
CATSEETRDEQFF
TGTGCCACCAGTGAGGAGACACGGGATGAGCAGTTCTTC
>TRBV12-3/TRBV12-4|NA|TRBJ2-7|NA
CASSTSGVPSYEQYF
TGTGCCAGCAGTACCTCCGGGGTTCCCTCCTACGAGCAGTACTTC
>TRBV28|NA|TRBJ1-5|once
CASSGGTSNQPQHF
TGTGCCAGCAGTGGAGGGACAAGCAATCAGCCCCAGCATTTT
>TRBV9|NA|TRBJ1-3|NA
CASSDRDVGSGNTIYF
TGTGCCAGCAGCGACCGGGACGTCGGCTCTGGAAACACCATATATTTT
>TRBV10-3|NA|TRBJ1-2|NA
CAISESGGSYGYTF
TGTGCCATCAGTGAGTCAGGAGGGTCTTATGGCTACACCTTC
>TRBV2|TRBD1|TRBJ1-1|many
CASSAGTGAAF
TGTGCCAGCAGCGCTGGGACAGGAGCCGCATTT
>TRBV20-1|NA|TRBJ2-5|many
CSGGGPSQYF
TGCAGTGGGGGCGGCCCATCCCAGTACTTC
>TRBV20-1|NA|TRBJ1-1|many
CSARRTANTEAFF
TGCAGTGCTCGGAGGACAGCGAACACTGAAGCTTTCTTT